The 23 T cell receptor beta chains reported below all come from one sample, sequenced in a study of human T cells and chemical hapten exposure. Time point of the sample: pre-sensitization, week 0. As to treatment: therapeutic diphenylcyclopropenone sensitization with weekly scalp DPC. TCRdb ran MiXCR on the RACE reads and lists one entry per CDR3 protein. The table shows more than 250,000 distinct CDR3 sequences, with 7% to 10% occurring only once. The sequenced sample was whole blood, obtained in connection with sensitization to the hapten diphenylcyclopropenone (DPC). These receptors were taken from a woman aged 40 to 49 with alopecia areata. Some clones in this sample may be carry-over from other donors' samples.

The chain employs TRBV5-1 and TRBJ2-1; 7 nucleotides line up with TRBD2. The V gene end was trimmed by 7 bases and the J gene end by 4 bases; junction bases not matched to a gene: 5. Germline lookup yields CDR1 SGHRS and CDR2 YFSETQ. This CDR3 has 13 residues. The CDR3 region has the DNA TGCGCCAGCCTAGGGGAGGGATACAATGAGCAGTTCTTC. As protein: CASLGEGYNEQFF. Complete variable domain (other parts from reference TRBV5-1 and TRBJ2-1): KAGVTQTPRYLIKTRGQQVTLSCSPISGHRSVSWYQQTPGQGLQFLFEYFSETQRNKGNFPGRFSGRQFSNSRSEMNVSTLELGDSALYLCASLGEGYNEQFFGPGTRLTVL.

In its sample, this clonotype was seen a few times. The genes are TRBV9 and TRBJ2-7; 7 bases line up with TRBD1. The V gene's germline CDR1 is SGDLS and CDR2 YYNGEE. The ends lost 0 bases at V and 3 bases at J; junction bases unmatched: 6. CDR3 length equals 15 residues. DNA for the CDR3: TGTGCCAGCAGCGTAGCTGGGGACAGACTCTACGAGCAGTACTTC. Translation: CASSVAGDRLYEQYF.

This clonotype was observed a handful of times. The chain couples TRBV25-1 to TRBJ2-7; TRBD2 agrees at 10 bases. The CDR3 is 15 residues long. Looked up from germline, CDR1 is MGHDK and CDR2 is SYGVNS. V gave up 5 bases and J gave up 0 bases; unmatched junction bases: 4. The chain's CDR3 is CASSLAGVVSYEQYF. The DNA of the CDR3 is TGTGCCAGCAGTCTAGCGGGGGTAGTCTCCTACGAGCAGTACTTC.

This clonotype was seen a handful of times. CDR3 in amino acids: CSASPAGKKAEAFF. For the CDR3, the DNA is TGCAGTGCTAGTCCGGCAGGGAAAAAGGCTGAAGCTTTCTTT. The chain uses TRBV20-1 and TRBJ1-1; tentative D call: TRBD1 (5 bases). Deletions cut 3 bases from V and 6 bases from J, with 17 bases between. Germline lookup yields CDR1 DFQATT and CDR2 SNEGSKA (reference sequence). The CDR3 has 14 residues.

This clonotype showed up just a few times. The J gene is TRBJ2-1, the V gene TRBV11-2; D is perhaps TRBD2 (6 bases). The CDR3 is 15 residues long. Germline CDR1 SGHAT, CDR2 FQNNGV. The V and J ends lost 2 bases and 3 bases respectively, with 11 bases between them. The CDR3 loop is CASSLYQGGYNEQFF. The CDR3 DNA reads as TGTGCCAGCAGCTTATATCAGGGAGGCTACAATGAGCAGTTCTTC.

This clonotype came up a few times. V is TRBV9 and J is TRBJ1-3; tentatively, D is TRBD1 (5 bases). V was shortened by 0 bases and J by 0 bases, with 10 bases between the two germline ends. From germline, CDR1 is SGDLS and CDR2 YYNGEE. This CDR3 region has 16 residues. The CDR3: CASSVGGLSSGNTIYF. The CDR3 DNA reads as TGTGCCAGCAGCGTAGGGGGCTTAAGCTCTGGAAACACCATATATTTT.

This clonotype was counted a few times. The chain combines TRBV28 with TRBJ2-2, with a tentative D call TRBD1 (6 bases). V lost 3 bases to trimming and J lost 5 bases, with 13 bases between them. The CDR3 contains 15 residues. Germline CDR1 MDHEN, CDR2 SYDVKM. CDR3: CASSFPTGQTGELFF. DNA of the CDR3: TGTGCCAGCAGTTTTCCTACAGGGCAGACCGGGGAGCTGTTTTTT.

The chain links TRBV18 to TRBJ1-4; D remains ambiguous. The CDR3 length is 15 residues. Germline values: CDR1 KGHSH, CDR2 LQKENI. V lost 3 bases to trimming and J lost 4 bases, with 12 bases between them. Here the CDR3 reads CASSPEVGINEKLFF. CDR3 sequence (DNA): TGTGCCAGCTCACCGGAAGTAGGGATTAATGAAAAACTGTTTTTT.

This chain uses TRBV13 with TRBJ1-6; a weak D match, TRBD1 (6 bases). This CDR3 is built from 13 residues. Germline loops: CDR1 PRHDT, CDR2 FYEKMQ (reference sequence). Trimming cost V 2 bases and J 12 bases, with 11 bases left between them. CDR3: CASSLRQVEPLHF. CDR3 nucleotides: TGTGCCAGCAGCTTACGACAGGTCGAACCCCTCCACTTT.

The chain recombines TRBV3-1 with TRBJ2-3; 9 bases are a match to TRBD2. Germline CDR1 and CDR2: LGHDT and YNNKEL (reference sequence). The J segment lost 2 bases and the V segment lost 6 bases, leaving 12 bases of the junction unmatched. CDR3 length equals 17 residues. CDR3 in amino acids: CASSSPMTSGYTDTQYF. CDR3 DNA: TGTGCCAGCAGTTCCCCTATGACTAGCGGATACACAGATACGCAGTATTTT.

This chain connects TRBV12-3 or TRBV12-4 to TRBJ2-1; maybe TRBD1 (5 bases). CDR3 length equals 13 residues. V was clipped by 6 bases and J by 5 bases, with 11 bases between them. The CDR3 coding sequence is TGTGCCAGCAGCAGGGTAGTGGACAATGAGCAGTTCTTC. Its protein product is CASSRVVDNEQFF.

This clonotype appeared many times. V and J are TRBV6-1 and TRBJ2-7; D might be TRBD1 (5 bases). Germline loops: CDR1 MNHNS, CDR2 SASEGT. Trimming left V 8 bases short and J 2 bases short, with 16 bases between. The CDR3 loop spans 14 amino acids. DNA of the CDR3: TGTGCCAGCTCCCGGCAGGGCGGTACCTACGAGCAGTACTTC. Its protein product is CASSRQGGTYEQYF.

This clonotype was observed many times. The V gene is TRBV18, the J gene TRBJ1-5; D is uncertain. The CDR3 totals 14 residues. The ends were cut back, 1 base at V and 5 bases at J, with 9 bases in the middle. From germline, CDR1 is KGHSH and CDR2 LQKENI. The CDR3 loop is CASSPQGMDQPQHF. CDR3 DNA sequence: TGTGCCAGCTCACCACAAGGGATGGATCAGCCCCAGCATTTT.

This clonotype has more than one count but fewer than ten. V and J are TRBV7-2 and TRBJ2-5; 11 nucleotides align to TRBD2. The length of the CDR3 is 16 residues. V lost 0 bases, J lost 4 bases, and 4 bases stayed unmatched. Per the germline V gene, CDR1 is SGHTA and CDR2 is FQGNSA. CDR3 nucleotides: TGTGCCAGCAGCTTAGCGGTAGCGGGAGGGCGAGAGACCCAGTACTTC. Its protein is CASSLAVAGGRETQYF.

A few counts support this clonotype. The chain uses TRBV2 and TRBJ2-7; D is undetermined. Germline values: CDR1 SNHLY, CDR2 FYNNEI. V was trimmed by 7 bases and J by 0 bases, leaving 13 bases between them. This CDR3 has 14 amino acids. CDR3 in amino acids: CASKKAVFSYEQYF. The DNA for the CDR3 is TGTGCCAGCAAAAAGGCAGTGTTCTCCTACGAGCAGTACTTC. Full variable domain (rest looked up from reference TRBV2 and TRBJ2-7): EPEVTQTPSHQVTQMGQEVILRCVPISNHLYFYWYRQILGQKVEFLVSFYNNEISEKSEIFDDQFSVERPDGSNFTLKIRSTKLEDSAMYFCASKKAVFSYEQYFGPGTRLTVT.

This clonotype has a count of ten or more. The chain links TRBV5-1 to TRBJ2-2, with D tentatively TRBD1 (6 bases). V gave up 4 bases and J gave up 0 bases, with 10 bases separating them. Germline-derived CDR1 and CDR2 are SGHRS and YFSETQ. There are 15 residues in the CDR3. The CDR3, as DNA: TGCGCCAGCAGCCCTACAGGGTCGAACACCGGGGAGCTGTTTTTT. Its protein product is CASSPTGSNTGELFF.

The rearrangement uses TRBV12-3 or TRBV12-4 and TRBJ1-2, with TRBD1 as a possible D gene (5 bases). V was clipped by 6 bases and J by 14 bases, with 19 bases between them. The CDR3 is 12 amino acids. CDR3 region: CASRLGVRAWTF. DNA of the CDR3: TGTGCCAGCAGACTAGGGGTCAGGGCGTGGACCTTC.

CDR3 nucleotide sequence: TGTGCCAGCAGCTTCGGACAGGGAGTTACACCCCTCCACTTT. Translating gives CASSFGQGVTPLHF. The chain couples TRBV7-9 to TRBJ1-6, with TRBD1 matching over 8 bases. Trimming removed 3 bases from V and 11 bases from J; junction bases left unmatched: 6. This CDR3 contains 14 residues. Germline V gene sequence: CDR1 SEHNR, CDR2 FQNEAQ (reference sequence).

The rearrangement joins TRBV15 to TRBJ1-3; a possible D gene is TRBD1 (5 bases). Trimming left V 5 bases short and J 2 bases short, with 13 bases between. CDR3 length equals 15 residues. The germline V gene encodes CDR1 LNHNV and CDR2 YYDKDF (reference sequence). CDR3 loop: CATSEGHSTGNTIYF. The CDR3 DNA reads TGTGCCACCAGCGAAGGACATTCTACTGGAAACACCATATATTTT.

This clonotype was seen a handful of times. DNA for the CDR3: TGTGCCAGCAGTGAATTTTGGGGTGAGCAGTACTTC. Translating it yields CASSEFWGEQYF. This chain joins TRBV2 and TRBJ2-7; D is ambiguous. The germline V gene encodes CDR1 SNHLY and CDR2 FYNNEI. Deletions cut 2 bases from V and 7 bases from J, with 9 bases between. This CDR3 is built from 12 residues.

This clonotype was seen repeatedly, ten times or more. The chain recombines TRBV7-8 with TRBJ2-3; no firm D call. The length of the CDR3 is 14 residues. Germline V gene sequence: CDR1 SGHVS, CDR2 FQNEAQ. V was pared by 5 bases and J by 2 bases, with 11 bases between. The CDR3 loop is CASSQAGNTDTQYF. DNA of the CDR3: TGTGCCAGCAGCCAAGCAGGAAACACAGATACGCAGTATTTT. Complete variable domain (other parts from reference TRBV7-8 and TRBJ2-3): GAGVSQSPRYKVAKRGQDVALRCDPISGHVSLFWYQQALGQGPEFLTYFQNEAQLDKSGLPSDRFFAERPEGSVSTLKIQRTQQEDSAVYLCASSQAGNTDTQYFGPGTRLTVL.

This clonotype was found many times. As DNA, the CDR3 is TGTGCCAGCAGCTTGATGGCAAACACTGAAGCTTTCTTT. Its translation: CASSLMANTEAFF. The chain couples TRBV7-2 to TRBJ1-1; no definite D call. This CDR3 comprises 13 residues. From germline, CDR1 is SGHTA and CDR2 FQGNSA. V gave up 3 bases and J gave up 2 bases, with 7 bases separating them. Supplemented by reference TRBV7-2 and TRBJ1-1, the full variable domain reads GAGVSQSPSNKVTEKGKDVELRCDPISGHTALYWYRQSLGQGLEFLIYFQGNSAPDKSGLPSDRFSAERTGGSVSTLTIQRTQQEDSAVYLCASSLMANTEAFFGQGTRLTVV.

This clonotype was counted between two and nine times. The gene calls are TRBV12-3 or TRBV12-4 and TRBJ1-1; no clear D gene. This CDR3 is 13 amino acids long. V gave up 3 bases and J gave up 7 bases, with 12 bases separating them. The CDR3 nucleotides read TGTGCCAGCAGTTTTATTTTGCGAGGTGAAGCTTTCTTT. Translating gives CASSFILRGEAFF.